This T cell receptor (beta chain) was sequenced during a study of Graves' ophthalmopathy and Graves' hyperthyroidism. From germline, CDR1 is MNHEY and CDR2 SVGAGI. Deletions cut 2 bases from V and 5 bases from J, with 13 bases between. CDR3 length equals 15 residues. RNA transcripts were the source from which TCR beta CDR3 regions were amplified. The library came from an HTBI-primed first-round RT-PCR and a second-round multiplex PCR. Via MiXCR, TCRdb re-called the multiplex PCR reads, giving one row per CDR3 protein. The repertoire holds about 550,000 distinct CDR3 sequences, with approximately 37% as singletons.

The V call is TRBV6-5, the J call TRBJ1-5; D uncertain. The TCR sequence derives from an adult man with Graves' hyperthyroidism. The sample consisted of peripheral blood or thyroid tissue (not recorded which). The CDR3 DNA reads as TGTGCCAGCAGTTACCGAGGGCCCGACCATCAGCCCCAGCATTTT. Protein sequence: CASSYRGPDHQPQHF.